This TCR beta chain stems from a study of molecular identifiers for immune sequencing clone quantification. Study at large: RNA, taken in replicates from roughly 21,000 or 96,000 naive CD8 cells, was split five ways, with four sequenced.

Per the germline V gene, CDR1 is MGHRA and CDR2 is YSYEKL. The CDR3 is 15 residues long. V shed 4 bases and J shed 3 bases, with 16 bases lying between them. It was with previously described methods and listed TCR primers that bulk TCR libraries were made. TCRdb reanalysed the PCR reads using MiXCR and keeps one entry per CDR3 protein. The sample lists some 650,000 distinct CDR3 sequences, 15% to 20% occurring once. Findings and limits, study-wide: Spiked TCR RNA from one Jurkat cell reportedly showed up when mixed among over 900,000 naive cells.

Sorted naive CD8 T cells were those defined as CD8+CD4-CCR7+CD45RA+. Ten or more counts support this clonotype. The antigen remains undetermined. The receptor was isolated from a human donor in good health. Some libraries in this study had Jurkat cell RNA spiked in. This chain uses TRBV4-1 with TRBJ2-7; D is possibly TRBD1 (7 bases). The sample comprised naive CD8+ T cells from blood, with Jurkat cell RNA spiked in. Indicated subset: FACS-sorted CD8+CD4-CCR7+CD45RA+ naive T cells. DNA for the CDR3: TGCGCCAGCAGCCGAGGAGGGGGCGCCATCTACGAGCAGTACTTC. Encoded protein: CASSRGGGAIYEQYF.